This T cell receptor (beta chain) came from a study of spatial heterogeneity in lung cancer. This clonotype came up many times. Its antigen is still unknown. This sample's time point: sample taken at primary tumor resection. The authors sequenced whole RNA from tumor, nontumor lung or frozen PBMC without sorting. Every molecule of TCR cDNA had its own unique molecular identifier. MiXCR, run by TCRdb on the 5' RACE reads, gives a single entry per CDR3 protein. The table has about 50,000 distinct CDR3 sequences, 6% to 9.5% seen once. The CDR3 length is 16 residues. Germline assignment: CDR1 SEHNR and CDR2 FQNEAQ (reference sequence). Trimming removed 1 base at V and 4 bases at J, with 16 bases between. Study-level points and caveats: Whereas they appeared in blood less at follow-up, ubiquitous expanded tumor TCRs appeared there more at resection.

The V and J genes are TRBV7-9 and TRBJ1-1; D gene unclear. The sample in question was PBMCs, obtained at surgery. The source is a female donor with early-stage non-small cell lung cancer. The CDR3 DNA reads TGTGCCAGCAGCTTAGGTGTTTCACACGAACTCACTGAAGCTTTCTTT. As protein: CASSLGVSHELTEAFF.